Here is one TCR beta chain with its context. A multiplex PCR was run with 60 Vbeta primers and 13 Jbeta primers. The protocol was immunoSEQ multiplex PCR, while the TCRdb copy is restricted to in-frame clones and leaves out a portion. The profile shows about 190,000 clones, over 70% of them singletons. The source of the sample is a study of cytomegalovirus exposure and HLA in healthy donors. Across the study: Prior work identified some 120 million unique TCR beta sequences in around 170 million T cells.

Germline CDR1 is GTSNPN and CDR2 is SVGIG (reference sequence). The ends were cut back, 4 bases at V and 6 bases at J, with 9 bases in the middle. There are 11 residues in the CDR3. This rearrangement joins TRBV30 to TRBJ1-1; D not certain. The source is a man aged 50 to 60 in good health and CMV-seronegative. The sequencing sample was made of PBMCs. This CDR3 is CAWTPGAEAFF. In nucleotides, the CDR3 is TGTGCCTGGACCCCCGGGGCTGAAGCTTTCTTT.